This T cell receptor beta chain originates from a study of regulatory dendritic cells for organ transplantation. Study findings and constraints: Memory CD8+ T cells were the most oligoclonal; naive cells were highly diverse.

The V end lost 3 bases, the J end lost 1 base, and 6 bases lay between the germline ends. The CDR3 is 12 amino acids. Per germline, CDR1 SQVTM and CDR2 ANQGSEA. Worth noting for this clone: Antigen specificity is unknown.

Method: immunoSEQ multiplex PCR; TCRdb's copy keeps in-frame clones and lacks some. The table includes about 38,000 clones, 75% to 95% detected once. V is TRBV29-1 and J is TRBJ1-1, with D unresolved. The sample consisted of naive CD8+ T cells from blood. Subset: CD45RA+ naive T cells. This TCR derives from a human donor in good health. The CDR3 protein is CSVDIGNTEAFF. The CDR3 coding sequence is TGCAGCGTTGACATCGGGAACACTGAAGCTTTCTTT.